These T cell receptor beta chains were read from a single sample in a study of blood T cell repertoires in COVID-19. Repertoires were generated with immunoSEQ multiplex PCR, while TCRdb's copy carries only in-frame clones and drops some. The table has 200,000 to 250,000 clones, approximately 90% seen once. The sequenced material came from peripheral blood. The receptors shown here come from a man between 25 and 39 years old with COVID-19, enrolled during active disease. CDR3s include the opening cysteine and the closing phenylalanine or tryptophan. The D gene is left open where the match is weak. Where a row states a size, it is once, few, many or the class of an expanded clone; other rows omit it.

v_call	j_call	d_call	clone_size	cdr3_aa	cdr3_nt
TRBV14	TRBJ1-6	NA	NA	CASSQEGSHSNSPLHF	TGTGCCAGCAGCCAAGAGGGCTCTCACTCGAATTCACCCCTCCACTTT
TRBV5-5	TRBJ2-7	TRBD1	NA	CASSGQGRHEQYF	TGTGCCAGCAGCGGACAGGGTCGGCACGAGCAGTACTTC
TRBV4-2	TRBJ2-1	TRBD1	NA	CASSQVRTGGIYEQFF	TGTGCCAGCAGCCAAGTTAGGACAGGGGGGATCTATGAGCAGTTCTTC
TRBV27	TRBJ2-7	NA	NA	CASRTRDSLWDSYEQYF	TGTGCCAGCAGAACCCGGGACTCCTTATGGGATTCCTACGAGCAGTACTTC
TRBV7-8	TRBJ2-2	TRBD1	NA	CASSDTSMRDRVKKNTGELFF	TGTGCCAGCAGCGACACCAGCATGCGGGACAGGGTTAAGAAGAACACCGGGGAGCTGTTTTTT
TRBV10-3	TRBJ2-3	TRBD2	once	CAITESGGGTDTQYF	TGTGCCATCACAGAGAGCGGGGGAGGCACAGATACGCAGTATTTT
TRBV7-3	TRBJ2-3	TRBD2	NA	CASSLTSGALTAQYF	TGTGCCAGCAGCCTCACTAGCGGGGCCCTGACGGCGCAGTATTTT
TRBV11-2	TRBJ2-7	NA	once	CASSLGSNRAYEQYF	TGTGCCAGCAGCTTAGGAAGCAACAGGGCCTACGAGCAGTACTTC
TRBV5-1	TRBJ2-7	NA	NA	CASSSVAAGEQYF	TGCGCCAGCAGCAGTGTGGCCGCGGGGGAGCAGTACTTC
TRBV19	TRBJ1-5	NA	NA	CASTVVNSNQPQHF	TGTGCCAGTACCGTCGTAAATAGCAATCAGCCCCAGCATTTT
TRBV28	TRBJ1-2	TRBD1	NA	CASSPGQSPTYGYTF	TGTGCCAGCAGCCCGGGACAGAGCCCTACCTATGGCTACACCTTC